The 11 T cell receptor beta chains reported below all come from one sample, sequenced in a study of CD8+ T cells in alopecia areata. This sample's treatment: oral pan-JAK inhibitor, 5-10 mg twice daily. Sequencing templates came from extracted RNA that was reverse transcribed into cDNA. Produced via immunoSEQ multiplex PCR; TCRdb's table is partial and in-frame only. The sample holds fewer than 150,000 clones, 58% seen once. Sequencing used CD8+ T cells sorted from blood, obtained at week 4, from a patient treated with tofacitinib. These TCRs come from a human donor with alopecia areata.

The CDR3, as DNA: TGCGCCAGCAGCCAAGATATTGCAGACTATGGCTACACCTTC. Protein product: CASSQDIADYGYTF. V and J are TRBV4-1 and TRBJ1-2; unclear D gene. V lost 0 bases and J 3 bases, leaving 8 bases between the germline ends. Germline-derived CDR1 and CDR2 are MGHRA and YSYEKL. This CDR3 comprises 14 residues.

J is TRBJ2-1 and V is TRBV4-3, with D tentatively TRBD1 (6 bases). The CDR3 covers 13 residues. From germline, CDR1 is LGHNA and CDR2 YSLEER. V dropped 1 base and J dropped 9 bases, with 10 bases sitting between them. CDR3 sequence: CASSQGGGSEQFF. The CDR3 region has the DNA TGCGCCAGCAGCCAAGGAGGGGGAAGTGAGCAGTTCTTC.

The chain has TRBV25-1 and TRBJ2-7, with TRBD2 identical over 9 bases. Germline CDR1 MGHDK, CDR2 SYGVNS. The CDR3 sequence is 15 residues long. Germline trimming cut 2 bases from V and 3 bases from J; bases unmatched to any gene: 5. This CDR3 reads CASSETSGLNYEQYF. The CDR3 nucleotides read TGTGCCAGCAGTGAAACTAGCGGGCTTAACTACGAGCAGTACTTC.

The V call is TRBV30, the J call TRBJ1-1; 10 nucleotides line up with TRBD1. Germline V lookup: CDR1 GTSNPN, CDR2 SVGIG (reference sequence). The CDR3 is 14 residues long. V shed 3 bases, J shed 1 base, and the junction held 2 bases outside the gene matches. CDR3 in amino acids: CAWRDRGGNTEAFF. In nucleotides, the CDR3 is TGTGCCTGGAGGGACAGGGGGGGGAACACTGAAGCTTTCTTT.

This sequence joins TRBV29-1 and TRBJ2-7; D gene uncertain. This CDR3 comprises 13 residues. CDR1 and CDR2 from the germline V gene are SQVTM and ANQGSEA. Trimming took off 6 bases at V and 3 bases at J, with 15 bases between the two ends. The CDR3 spells CSVYPAVGYEQYF. The CDR3 DNA reads as TGCAGCGTCTACCCGGCAGTAGGCTACGAGCAGTACTTC.

The CDR3 protein is CASSLFPGGSTGADTQYF. The CDR3 DNA follows: TGTGCCAGCAGCTTATTCCCGGGGGGATCTACGGGAGCAGATACGCAGTATTTT. The rearrangement uses TRBV7-9 and TRBJ2-3, with 7 bases identical to TRBD2. There are 18 residues in the CDR3. V was pared by 2 bases and J by 4 bases, with 15 bases of the junction left unmatched. Germline V gene sequence: CDR1 SEHNR, CDR2 FQNEAQ (reference sequence).

V usage is TRBV27 and J usage is TRBJ2-3; D remains ambiguous. The CDR3 loop spans 14 amino acids. Per the germline V gene, CDR1 is MNHEY and CDR2 is SMNVEV (reference sequence). The V end was cut by 2 bases, the J end by 3 bases, with 9 bases between. The CDR3 loop reads CASSLLDPTDTQYF. The DNA of the CDR3 is TGTGCCAGCAGTTTACTGGACCCAACAGATACGCAGTATTTT.

The J gene is TRBJ2-7, the V gene TRBV7-6; D may match TRBD1 or TRBD2 (5 bases each). The V and J ends lost 2 bases and 5 bases respectively, with 16 bases between them. Germline CDR1 is SGHVS and CDR2 is FNYEAQ. This CDR3 contains 15 residues. DNA of the CDR3: TGTGCCAGCAGCTTATCGCCCCTGGGGGTTGACGAGCAGTACTTC. It translates to CASSLSPLGVDEQYF.

V is TRBV27 and J is TRBJ1-6, with D unresolved. CDR3 length equals 12 residues. Trimming took 4 bases from V and 8 from J, leaving 6 bases between them. Germline V gene data show CDR1 as MNHEY and CDR2 as SMNVEV (reference sequence). The CDR3 region is CASSSPYSPLHF. In nucleotides, the CDR3 is TGTGCCAGCAGTTCACCGTATTCACCCCTCCACTTT.

The rearrangement uses TRBV27 and TRBJ2-6; D might be TRBD2 (7 bases). This CDR3 contains 19 residues. CDR1 MNHEY and CDR2 SMNVEV come from the germline V gene (reference sequence). V shed 4 bases and J shed 2 bases, with 21 bases lying between them. The CDR3 loop reads CASSSKGEGYLPGANVLTF. CDR3 DNA: TGTGCCAGCAGTTCTAAGGGGGAGGGTTACTTACCTGGGGCCAACGTCCTGACTTTC. Filled out from reference TRBV27 and TRBJ2-6, the complete variable domain reads EAQVTQNPRYLITVTGKKLTVTCSQNMNHEYMSWYRQDPGLGLRQIYYSMNVEVTDKGDVPEGYKVSRKEKRNFPLILESPSPNQTSLYFCASSSKGEGYLPGANVLTFGAGSRLTVL.

This clone was observed a handful of times. The chain is built from TRBV11-2 and TRBJ1-1; no definite D call. Germline CDR1 and CDR2: SGHAT and FQNNGV. The CDR3 sequence is 15 residues long. V was trimmed by 1 base and J by 1 base, leaving 10 bases between them. The DNA of the CDR3 is TGTGCCAGCAGCTTAGGGCACCGTCGGAACACTGAAGCTTTCTTT. Its translation: CASSLGHRRNTEAFF.